Presented here are 26 T cell receptor beta chains from one specimen sequenced in a study of shared clonotypes between healthy human individuals. TCRdb's copy holds only in-frame clones and misses some; the assay was immunoSEQ multiplex PCR. Of roughly 1,800,000 clones in the sample, about 95% are singletons; the top ten hold around 1%. Naivety among CD8 cells was defined by CD45RO negativity and positive CCR7 selection, thereby excluding terminally differentiated effector memory CD45RA+ cells. Sequences were obtained from naive CD8+ T cells sorted from blood. All receptors come from a man aged 18 to 29 in good health.

The chain is built from TRBV10-2 and TRBJ2-3; TRBD2 agrees at 7 bases. The germline V gene encodes CDR1 WSHSY and CDR2 SAAADI. This CDR3 comprises 18 residues. V shed 2 bases, J shed 3 bases, and the junction held 14 bases outside the gene matches. The CDR3 sequence: CASSEPTWGWRETDTQYF. The CDR3 nucleotides read TGCGCCAGCAGTGAGCCGACTTGGGGGTGGCGGGAGACAGATACGCAGTATTTT.

This sequence joins TRBV29-1 and TRBJ2-1; D is uncertain. Germline V gene sequence: CDR1 SQVTM, CDR2 ANQGSEA. The CDR3 contains 10 residues. Trimming stripped 5 bases from V and 8 bases from J, with 7 bases between. CDR3: CSVFGYEQFF. Written as DNA, the CDR3 is TGCAGCGTTTTTGGATATGAGCAGTTCTTC.

The chain carries TRBV5-8 and TRBJ2-7; 11 bases are shared with TRBD1. Germline V gives CDR1 SGHTS, CDR2 YDEGEE. The CDR3 consists of 14 residues. V shed 5 bases and J 2 bases; nucleotides not matched to a gene: 3. The CDR3 bases are TGTGCCAGCAGGGGACAGGGGGACCCCTACGAGCAGTACTTC. Its protein product is CASRGQGDPYEQYF.

The chain is built from TRBV7-2 and TRBJ2-7, with 8 positions matching TRBD1. This CDR3 region has 14 residues. The junction had 6 bases not matched to a gene; V was cut back by 3 bases and J by 5 bases. The germline V gene has CDR1 SGHTA and CDR2 FQGNSA. The CDR3 DNA sequence: TGTGCCAGCAGCTTTATCGGGACAGGTCACGAGCAGTACTTC. Its protein product is CASSFIGTGHEQYF.

This rearrangement joins TRBV6-5 to TRBJ2-7; 10 bases fit TRBD2. The V and J ends lost 0 bases and 3 bases, in that order; junction bases with no gene match: 2. CDR1 is MNHEY and CDR2 is SVGAGI in the germline V gene. This CDR3 has 15 amino acids. The CDR3 sequence is CASSYSSGGFYEQYF. The CDR3 DNA sequence: TGTGCCAGCAGTTACTCTAGCGGGGGGTTCTACGAGCAGTACTTC.

The V call is TRBV29-1, the J call TRBJ1-2; TRBD1 aligns across 7 bases. Germline CDR1 and CDR2: SQVTM and ANQGSEA. Trimming cost V 6 bases and J 3 bases; bases outside gene matches: 13. The length of the CDR3 is 15 residues. The CDR3 sequence is CSVHRQGTSDYGYTF. Written as DNA, the CDR3 is TGCAGCGTCCACCGACAGGGAACGTCGGACTATGGCTACACCTTC. Using reference TRBV29-1 and TRBJ1-2 for the parts outside the CDR3, the full variable domain is SAVISQKPSRDICQRGTSLTIQCQVDSQVTMMFWYRQQPGQSLTLIATANQGSEATYESGFVIDKFPISRPNLTFSTLTVSNMSPEDSSIYLCSVHRQGTSDYGYTFGSGTRLTVV.

This clone was detected once. The sample has other DNA sequences that encode this CDR3 too. The rearrangement joins TRBV5-6 to TRBJ2-2; unclear D gene. CDR3 size: 14 residues. V lost 4 bases, J lost 0 bases, and 7 bases lay in between. Germline V gene data show CDR1 as SGHDT and CDR2 as YYEEEE. CDR3 DNA: TGTGCCAGCAGCCTTGGGCCGAACACCGGGGAGCTGTTTTTT. Translating it yields CASSLGPNTGELFF. Based on the CDR3 plus reference TRBV5-6 and TRBJ2-2, the full variable domain is DAGVTQSPTHLIKTRGQQVTLRCSPKSGHDTVSWYQQALGQGPQFIFQYYEEEERQRGNFPDRFSGHQFPNYSSELNVNALLLGDSALYLCASSLGPNTGELFFGEGSRLTVL.

This clone appeared a single time. This rearrangement joins TRBV6-5 to TRBJ1-6; D is unclear. The V gene's germline CDR1 is MNHEY and CDR2 SVGAGI. The CDR3 has 12 residues. Trimming shortened V by 6 bases and J by 10 bases, and 10 bases separated the two germline ends. The CDR3 nucleotides read TGTGCCAGCAGAGAACGGGGATCACCCCTCCACTTT. This gives the protein CASRERGSPLHF.

Of note for this clone: In the same sample, other DNA sequences code for this CDR3. The chain employs TRBV7-8 and TRBJ2-7; D is undetermined. The germline V and J ends were trimmed by 4 bases and 4 bases, with 5 bases remaining between them. The CDR3 contains 11 residues. The V gene's germline CDR1 is SGHVS and CDR2 FQNEAQ. The CDR3 is CASSSLYEQYF. The CDR3 DNA reads as TGTGCCAGCAGCTCCCTATACGAGCAGTACTTC. Full variable domain (rest looked up from reference TRBV7-8 and TRBJ2-7): GAGVSQSPRYKVAKRGQDVALRCDPISGHVSLFWYQQALGQGPEFLTYFQNEAQLDKSGLPSDRFFAERPEGSVSTLKIQRTQQEDSAVYLCASSSLYEQYFGPGTRLTVT.

This sequence joins TRBV27 and TRBJ1-6, with a possible D match to TRBD1 (5 bases). This CDR3 comprises 15 residues. Germline lookup yields CDR1 MNHEY and CDR2 SMNVEV (reference sequence). V shed 5 bases and J shed 10 bases, with 18 bases lying between them. The CDR3 bases are TGTGCCAGCAGTGATCCCGGGACTCCTTGGTCACCCCTCCACTTT. It translates to CASSDPGTPWSPLHF.

The V call is TRBV27, the J call TRBJ1-5; a possible D gene is TRBD1 (6 bases). The CDR3 is made up of 17 amino acids. Deletions cut 0 bases from V and 0 bases from J, with 12 bases between. The germline gives CDR1 MNHEY, CDR2 SMNVEV (reference sequence). In DNA form, the CDR3 reads TGTGCCAGCAGTTTATCAGGGGGAGGACATAGCAATCAGCCCCAGCATTTT. Its protein product is CASSLSGGGHSNQPQHF.

The CDR3 region has the DNA TGCAGCGTTGAAGACGGGACAGGGTTTAGGGACACTGAAGCTTTCTTT. As protein: CSVEDGTGFRDTEAFF. The rearrangement uses TRBV29-1 and TRBJ1-1; TRBD1 matches 9 bases. The CDR3 spans 16 residues. CDR1 is SQVTM, CDR2 ANQGSEA, per germline. V was pared by 0 bases and J by 3 bases, with 8 bases of the junction left unmatched. Combining the CDR3 with reference TRBV29-1 and TRBJ1-1 gives the whole variable domain SAVISQKPSRDICQRGTSLTIQCQVDSQVTMMFWYRQQPGQSLTLIATANQGSEATYESGFVIDKFPISRPNLTFSTLTVSNMSPEDSSIYLCSVEDGTGFRDTEAFFGQGTRLTVV.

The V gene is TRBV7-9, the J gene TRBJ2-5, with D hard to call. The CDR3 loop spans 15 amino acids. Trimming pared 0 bases from V and 2 bases from J, leaving 10 bases between. Germline loops: CDR1 SEHNR, CDR2 FQNEAQ (reference sequence). CDR3 nucleotides: TGTGCCAGCAGCTTAGCGCTAGGACCACAAGAGACCCAGTACTTC. Encoded protein: CASSLALGPQETQYF.

The chain joins TRBV4-1 to TRBJ2-5; 7 bases fit TRBD1. From germline, CDR1 is MGHRA and CDR2 YSYEKL. The CDR3 length is 14 residues. The ends lost 2 bases at V and 5 bases at J; junction bases unmatched: 5. In DNA, the CDR3 is TGCGCCAGCAGCCAACGACAGGGCTGGGAGACCCAGTACTTC. Its protein product is CASSQRQGWETQYF.

This chain connects TRBV5-6 to TRBJ2-3; the D gene is possibly TRBD1 (5 bases). The CDR3 is 16 amino acids. Trimming took off 2 bases at V and 1 base at J, with 14 bases between the two ends. Germline CDR1 is SGHDT and CDR2 is YYEEEE. Written as DNA, the CDR3 is TGTGCCAGCAGCTTTAGCCTCAGGGCCCGCACAGATACGCAGTATTTT. Protein product: CASSFSLRARTDTQYF.

The chain's CDR3 is CASNMAGYTDTQYF. DNA for the CDR3: TGTGCCAGCAATATGGCGGGGTACACAGATACGCAGTATTTT. The genes are TRBV6-5 and TRBJ2-3; D might be TRBD2 (6 bases). In germline, CDR1 is MNHEY, CDR2 SVGAGI. The V gene lost 7 bases and the J gene lost 2 bases, with 13 bases spanning the gap. The CDR3 sequence is 14 residues long.

V is TRBV5-6 and J is TRBJ2-1; D call uncertain. The length of the CDR3 is 14 residues. V was trimmed by 3 bases and J by 6 bases, leaving 13 bases between them. In germline, CDR1 is SGHDT, CDR2 YYEEEE. This CDR3 reads CASSSEQRGNEQFF. The CDR3 DNA reads TGTGCCAGCAGCTCGGAACAGCGAGGCAATGAGCAGTTCTTC.

In regard to this clone: This same CDR3 is encoded by further DNA sequences in the sample. The rearrangement uses TRBV9 and TRBJ2-7; 10 nucleotides line up with TRBD2. V dropped 0 bases and J dropped 4; count of bases not matched to a gene: 4. Germline lookup yields CDR1 SGDLS and CDR2 YYNGEE. This CDR3 has 15 amino acids. CDR3 nucleotides: TGTGCCAGCAGCGTAGGAAGCGGGAGGGGGTACGAGCAGTACTTC. Its protein product is CASSVGSGRGYEQYF.

J is TRBJ2-5 and V is TRBV28; D may match TRBD1 or TRBD2 (5 bases each). The end of the DNA is better explained by TRBJ2-7, so the J call may be wrong. The CDR3 has 14 amino acids. The germline V gene has CDR1 MDHEN and CDR2 SYDVKM. The CDR3 here is CASSGRDHRYEQYF. In nucleotides, the CDR3 is TGTGCCAGCAGCGGTCGGGACCACCGCTACGAGCAGTACTTC.

The chain carries TRBV27 and TRBJ2-7; 7 nucleotides line up with TRBD1. CDR1 and CDR2 (germline): MNHEY, SMNVEV (reference sequence). Trimming took 1 base from V and 5 from J; bases not matched to a gene: 8. The CDR3 spans 15 residues. CDR3 region: CASSLFGTEADEQYF. CDR3 DNA: TGTGCCAGCAGTTTATTTGGGACAGAGGCTGACGAGCAGTACTTC.

The genes are TRBV13 and TRBJ1-5; TRBD1 might be the D (6 bases). CDR1 and CDR2 from the germline V gene are PRHDT and FYEKMQ (reference sequence). The CDR3 has 14 residues. The V and J ends lost 3 bases and 3 bases respectively, with 9 bases between them. In nucleotides, the CDR3 is TGTGCCAGCAGCTTGGGGGCGTTCAATCAGCCCCAGCATTTT. Translated, it gives CASSLGAFNQPQHF.

Worth noting for this clone: This CDR3 is also generated by other DNA sequences in the sample. CDR3 in amino acids: CASSSGLAGGLSTDTQYF. In nucleotides, the CDR3 is TGTGCCAGCAGCTCCGGACTAGCGGGGGGGCTGAGCACAGATACGCAGTATTTT. This chain links TRBV5-6 with TRBJ2-3; 15 bases fit TRBD2. There are 18 residues in the CDR3. Germline V gene sequence: CDR1 SGHDT, CDR2 YYEEEE. Losses at the gene ends were 3 bases for V and 0 bases for J; bases not matched to a gene: 5.

The chain couples TRBV2 to TRBJ2-3; D possibly uses TRBD1 or TRBD2 (5 bases each). Germline CDR1 SNHLY, CDR2 FYNNEI. This CDR3 spans 15 amino acids. The ends were cut back, 4 bases at V and 2 bases at J, with 13 bases in the middle. DNA for the CDR3: TGTGCCAGCAGTGGACGAACGGGGCCCACAGATACGCAGTATTTT. The encoded protein is CASSGRTGPTDTQYF.

The V gene is TRBV7-6, the J gene TRBJ2-1; D may be TRBD1 or TRBD2 (5 bases each). Germline V gene lookup returns CDR1 SGHVS and CDR2 FNYEAQ. The CDR3 is 16 residues long. The V and J ends lost 3 bases and 4 bases respectively, with 16 bases between them. In DNA form, the CDR3 reads TGTGCCAGCAGCTTGGCCCGGGGCCCGCGATACAATGAGCAGTTCTTC. Protein: CASSLARGPRYNEQFF.

V and J are TRBV27 and TRBJ2-5; D may be TRBD1 (7 bases). Germline V gives CDR1 MNHEY, CDR2 SMNVEV (reference sequence). V was pared by 5 bases and J by 3 bases, with 10 bases between. The CDR3 sequence is 13 residues long. DNA of the CDR3: TGTGCCAGCAGTCCCAGGGGGGAAGAGACCCAGTACTTC. Translated, it gives CASSPRGEETQYF.

V usage is TRBV28 and J usage is TRBJ1-5, with no clear D. The CDR3 extends over 13 amino acids. V lost 7 bases, J lost 3 bases, and 10 bases lay in between. CDR1 and CDR2 from the germline V gene are MDHEN and SYDVKM. The CDR3 loop reads CASTLGFNQPQHF. In DNA form, the CDR3 reads TGTGCCAGCACCTTAGGATTCAATCAGCCCCAGCATTTT.